This entry features one T cell receptor beta chain sequence. Its antigen is not known. Per the germline V gene, CDR1 is SGDLS and CDR2 is YYNGEE. Trimming took 4 bases from V and 4 from J; bases not matched to a gene: 6. CDR3 size: 14 residues. A J-beta primer mix and a sample-barcoded 5' primer were used in a second PCR of roughly 6 to 12 cycles. In TCRdb, the 5' RACE reads were re-called with MiXCR into one record per CDR3 protein. The profile shows roughly 1 million distinct CDR3 sequences, roughly 24% of them singletons. Each sample yielded at least 7 million isolated PBMCs. This sample stems from a study of blood T cells in healthy people across ages. At the level of the study: When template switching was applied, about one barcoded beta molecule was captured per two T cells.

Study observations and caveats: The long-lived group displayed more naive CD4+ cells, plus higher diversity, than the aged donors did.

This sample also belongs to another study, concerning T cells of mothers and their children. That work contributes: TCR recombination output is shaped by thymic selection similarly in related and unrelated pairs.

The specimen was blood. This chain joins TRBV9 and TRBJ1-1; 8 nucleotides agree with TRBD1. The sequence was obtained from a girl under 10 years old in good health. The CDR3 sequence is CASSPETGGTEAFF. The CDR3 nucleotides are TGTGCCAGCAGCCCTGAAACAGGGGGCACTGAAGCTTTCTTT. The complete variable domain, with remaining parts taken from reference TRBV9 and TRBJ1-1, reads DSGVTQTPKHLITATGQRVTLRCSPRSGDLSVYWYQQSLDQGLQFLIQYYNGEERAKGNILERFSAQQFPDLHSELNLSSLELGDSALYFCASSPETGGTEAFFGQGTRLTVV.